Listed here is a single T cell receptor (beta chain). The entry originates in a study of siplizumab effects on memory and regulatory T cells. Clones were sequenced by immunoSEQ multiplex PCR, and TCRdb holds only the in-frame ones, with some missing. The repertoire holds 75,000 to 100,000 clones, with around 94% as singletons. The CDR3 is made up of 17 amino acids. Between the trimmed V and J ends, which lost 3 bases and 0 bases, there was a span of 21 bases. Germline CDR1 and CDR2: GTSNPN and SVGIG (reference sequence). The rearrangement uses TRBV30 and TRBJ2-7; D may match TRBD1 or TRBD2 (5 bases each). The source of this sequence is a human donor in good health. Source material: non-Treg CD4+ T cells sorted from blood. The CDR3 loop is CAWRTPPGKGTSYEQYF. DNA for the CDR3: TGTGCCTGGAGGACCCCCCCGGGGAAGGGGACCTCCTACGAGCAGTACTTC.